The 3 T cell receptor beta chains below come from one sample, sequenced in a study of T cell repertoires in cytomegalovirus infection. TCRdb reprocessed the reads via MiXCR and lists one record per CDR3 protein. The table has 100,000 to 150,000 distinct CDR3 sequences, approximately 9.2% seen once. Sequences were obtained from PBMCs. These receptors came from a human donor in good health (CMV status not recorded). Some clones in this sample may be carry-over from other donors' samples.

The chain combines TRBV2 with TRBJ1-3, with 7 bases identical to TRBD1. This CDR3 has 15 amino acids. Germline trimming cut 8 bases from V and 0 bases from J; bases unmatched to any gene: 7. CDR1 is SNHLY, CDR2 FYNNEI, per germline. CDR3 bases: TGTGCCAGCCGGGGACAGATACACTCTGGAAACACCATATATTTT. It is translated as CASRGQIHSGNTIYF. The full variable domain, rest sourced from reference TRBV2 and TRBJ1-3, is EPEVTQTPSHQVTQMGQEVILRCVPISNHLYFYWYRQILGQKVEFLVSFYNNEISEKSEIFDDQFSVERPDGSNFTLKIRSTKLEDSAMYFCASRGQIHSGNTIYFGEGSWLTVV.

As to this clonotype: A single base separates this from a much larger clone, so it may be a read error. V and J are TRBV7-9 and TRBJ1-4; possibly TRBD1 for D (5 bases). Germline values: CDR1 SEHNR, CDR2 FQNEAQ (reference sequence). The CDR3 is 17 amino acids. The CDR3 spells CASNLDLAGTTNEKLFF. CDR3 bases: TGTGCCAGCAACTTAGATTTAGCAGGGACAACTAATGAAAAACTGTTTTTT.

This clonotype was seen a handful of times. The chain has TRBV20-1 and TRBJ1-5; 9 nucleotides agree with TRBD1. V shed 0 bases, J shed 1 base, and the junction held 10 bases outside the gene matches. Germline lookup yields CDR1 DFQATT and CDR2 SNEGSKA (reference sequence). The CDR3 contains 18 residues. The CDR3: CSARDADRGSLSNQPQHF. The DNA for the CDR3 is TGCAGTGCTAGAGATGCGGACAGGGGCAGTTTGAGCAATCAGCCCCAGCATTTT.